This T cell receptor (beta chain) was sequenced for a study of shared clonotypes between healthy human individuals. The method was immunoSEQ multiplex PCR; TCRdb's version includes in-frame clones alone and lacks a portion of them. Here the sample spans about 320,000 clones, around 90% being singletons. The TCR was taken from a man younger than 35 in good health. The sequenced sample consisted of memory CD8+ T cells sorted from blood. As for subset: CD45RO+ cells pooled with CCR7-negative TemRA cells.

As DNA, the CDR3 is TGTGCCAGCAGCGGCGAACTCCCGCCAGCCATATATTTT. This codes for CASSGELPPAIYF. The rearrangement links TRBV5-8 to TRBJ1-3; D is unclear. This CDR3 is built from 13 residues. The germline V gene encodes CDR1 SGHTS and CDR2 YDEGEE. The germline V and J ends were trimmed by 4 bases and 11 bases, with 16 bases remaining between them.